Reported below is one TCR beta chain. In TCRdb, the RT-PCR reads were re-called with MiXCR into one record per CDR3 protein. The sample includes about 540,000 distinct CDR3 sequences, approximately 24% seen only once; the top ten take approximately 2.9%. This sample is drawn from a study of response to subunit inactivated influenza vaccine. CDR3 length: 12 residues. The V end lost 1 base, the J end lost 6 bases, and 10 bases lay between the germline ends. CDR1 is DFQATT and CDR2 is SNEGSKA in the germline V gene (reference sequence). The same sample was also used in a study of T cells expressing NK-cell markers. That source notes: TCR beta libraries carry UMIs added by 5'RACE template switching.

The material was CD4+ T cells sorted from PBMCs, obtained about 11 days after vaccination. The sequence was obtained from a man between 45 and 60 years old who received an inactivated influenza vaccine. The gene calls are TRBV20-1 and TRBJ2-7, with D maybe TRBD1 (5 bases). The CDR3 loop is CSARGQFAEQYF. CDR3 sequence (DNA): TGCAGTGCTAGAGGACAGTTTGCCGAGCAGTACTTC.